This TCR beta chain was captured by sequencing in a study of response to subunit inactivated influenza vaccine. With 10 bases clipped from V and 4 bases from J, the junction kept 6 bases outside the gene matches. The CDR3 runs 13 residues. Germline V gene data show CDR1 as SGHNT and CDR2 as YYREEE (reference sequence). TCRdb fed the RT-PCR reads into MiXCR, producing one record per CDR3 protein. This table holds 500,000 to 550,000 distinct CDR3 sequences, less than 25% found once. This clonotype was detected only a few times. These data also featured in a second study, about T cells expressing NK-cell markers. As reported in that work: Template switching by 5'RACE with UMIs generated the TCR beta cDNA.

V usage is TRBV5-4 and J usage is TRBJ2-1, with TRBD2 matching over 9 bases. This TCR came from a man in his fifties who received an inactivated influenza vaccine. The sequenced sample was CD4+ T cells sorted from PBMCs, obtained approximately 13 days after vaccination. CDR3 residues: CASGSGGYNEQFF. The CDR3 DNA follows: TGTGCCTCGGGTAGCGGGGGATACAATGAGCAGTTCTTC.